This T cell receptor (beta chain) was identified in a study of regulatory T cells in long-lasting Graves disease. Study-level findings and limits: Shared public clonotypes totalled 2,741 in persistent patients, compared with around 880 in new patients. The sample size was small, and this may have reduced accuracy. Study of thyroid tissue was not done, with only peripheral blood studied.

iRepertoire HTBI primers and Arm-PCR of CDR3 regions built TCR beta libraries. TCRdb called the multiplex PCR reads again in MiXCR, with one record for every CDR3 protein. This sample has 400,000 to 500,000 distinct CDR3 sequences, with approximately 23% found just once. As to time point: persistent/refractory GD, antithyroid drugs over 5 years with positive TRAb. There was RNA extracted from PBMCs, and the TCR library was made from it. The collection involved drawing roughly 9 milliliters of peripheral blood into EDTA tubes. Germline V gene data show CDR1 as SQVTM and CDR2 as ANQGSEA. J gave up 0 bases and V 7 bases, and 2 bases lay outside the gene matches. CDR3 length: 12 residues. At least ten counts were recorded for this clonotype. Its antigen is not known.

This specimen was peripheral blood mononuclear cells (PBMCs), taken when the disease was refractory, from a patient treated with antithyroid drugs. The chain combines TRBV29-1 with TRBJ1-1, with TRBD1 matching 7 bases. The TCR comes from a female donor with Graves disease. The chain's CDR3 is CSAGQVNTEAFF. CDR3 nucleotide sequence: TGCAGCGCTGGACAGGTGAACACTGAAGCTTTCTTT.